This TCR beta chain was obtained from a study of blood T cell repertoires in COVID-19. Study summary: T cells, B-cell-depleted T cells, or PBMCs provided the cDNA or gDNA that served as material.

The CDR3 has 13 amino acids. Trimming shortened V by 7 bases and J by 6 bases, and 18 bases separated the two germline ends. Germline V lookup: CDR1 SQVTM, CDR2 ANQGSEA. Produced via immunoSEQ multiplex PCR; TCRdb's table is partial and in-frame only. The data hold under 250,000 clones, with 85% to 90% observed a single time. The sample comprised PBMCs or T cells enriched from blood (not recorded which). The chain is built from TRBV29-1 and TRBJ1-1; weak D call: TRBD1 (5 bases). This sequence was found in a young woman in a cohort exposed to, infected with or recovered from COVID-19 (not recorded which). In DNA form, the CDR3 reads TGCAGCGGAAGCGGGGCCCTGGGCGCTGAAGCTTTCTTT. Translated, it gives CSGSGALGAEAFF.